This paragraph covers one T cell receptor (beta chain) sequence. No antigen is known for it. Other nucleotide sequences from this sample produce the same CDR3. Per germline, CDR1 MNHEY and CDR2 SMNVEV (reference sequence). V gave up 6 bases and J gave up 0 bases, with 6 bases separating them. This CDR3 comprises 13 residues. This sample is drawn from a study of shared clonotypes between healthy human individuals. Study-wide results and caveats: Estimated clonotype richness was generally higher in naive than memory subsets.

Several immunoSEQ plates held equal portions of the genomic DNA taken from each subset. The data were produced by immunoSEQ multiplex PCR, yet TCRdb's version contains in-frame clones alone and is incomplete. The repertoire holds some 1.5 million clones, around 98% seen once, with less than 0.55% in the top ten. From CD4+ cells came CD45RA+ naive and CD45RA-negative memory subsets. The chain joins TRBV27 to TRBJ1-3; D ambiguous. The source is a man younger than 40 in good health. Sequencing used naive CD4+ T cells sorted from blood. Subset denoted: CD45RA+ positively selected. In DNA form, the CDR3 reads TGTGCCAGCAGAACCAGCTCTGGAAACACCATATATTTT. It is translated as CASRTSSGNTIYF.